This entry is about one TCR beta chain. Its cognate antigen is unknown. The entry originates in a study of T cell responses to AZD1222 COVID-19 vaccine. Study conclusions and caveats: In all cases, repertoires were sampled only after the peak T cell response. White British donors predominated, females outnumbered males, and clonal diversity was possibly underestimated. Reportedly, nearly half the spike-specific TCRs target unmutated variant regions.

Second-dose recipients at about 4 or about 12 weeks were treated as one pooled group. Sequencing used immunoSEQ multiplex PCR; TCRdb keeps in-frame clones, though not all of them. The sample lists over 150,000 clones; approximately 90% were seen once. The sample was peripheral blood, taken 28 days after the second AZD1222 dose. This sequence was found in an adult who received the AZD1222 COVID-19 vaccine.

In nucleotides, the CDR3 is TGTGCCAGCAGCGTATCCCTGGGGGTAAGAACTGAAGCTTTCTTT. It yields the protein CASSVSLGVRTEAFF. The chain is built from TRBV13 and TRBJ1-1, with D possibly matching TRBD1 (5 bases). Germline V gene data show CDR1 as PRHDT and CDR2 as FYEKMQ (reference sequence). The germline V and J ends were trimmed by 5 bases and 5 bases, with 18 bases remaining between them. The CDR3 length is 15 residues.